These 10 T cell receptor beta chains were sequenced from one sample in a study of metastatic and nonmetastatic thyroid tumors. TCRdb reprocessed the PCR reads using MiXCR. The sample lists about 30,000 clones; roughly 10% were seen once. Nobody among the patients had been given any treatment before thyroid surgery. Sample: blood. These TCRs come from a female donor with papillary thyroid cancer or a benign thyroid nodule (not recorded which). Some clones in this sample may be carry-over from other donors' samples.

This clone was observed at least ten times. This chain links TRBV19 with TRBJ1-2; D gene ambiguous. V lost 6 bases, J lost 3 bases, and 14 bases lay in between. From germline, CDR1 is LNHDA and CDR2 SQIVND (reference sequence). This CDR3 spans 14 amino acids. CDR3 loop: CASSPPQRDYGYTF. The DNA of the CDR3 is TGTGCCAGTAGCCCGCCCCAACGAGACTATGGCTACACCTTC.

In this sample, this clone turned up many times. One base away lies a much larger clone, so this may be a sequencing read error. The same CDR3 can be traced to other DNA sequences in this sample. The V gene is TRBV14, the J gene TRBJ2-3; D gene unclear. Trimming took off 3 bases at V and 2 bases at J, with 12 bases between the two ends. The germline V gene encodes CDR1 SGHDN and CDR2 FVKESK. The CDR3 length is 15 residues. The chain's CDR3 is CASSHIADFTDTQYF. The DNA for the CDR3 is TGTGCCAGCAGCCATATAGCAGATTTCACAGATACGCAGTATTTT.

At least ten counts were recorded for this clone. The gene calls are TRBV7-9 and TRBJ1-2, with TRBD1 matching over 7 bases. Per the germline V gene, CDR1 is SEHNR and CDR2 is FQNEAQ (reference sequence). V was clipped by 1 base and J by 7 bases; unmatched bases: 9. This CDR3 has 15 amino acids. CDR3 nucleotide sequence: TGTGCCAGCAGCTTAGGGGGACAGAAGGGACGTGGCTACACCTTC. Its protein product is CASSLGGQKGRGYTF.

In the case of this clone: Mismatch with germline at one junction end may stem from a read error. The chain couples TRBV6-1 to TRBJ2-2; D is ambiguous. Germline V gives CDR1 MNHNS, CDR2 SASEGT. There are 12 residues in the CDR3. In nucleotides, the CDR3 is TGTACCAGCAGCGCAGGCAACGGGGAGCTGTTTTTT. The encoded protein is CTSSAGNGELFF.

This clone was found many times. The rearrangement links TRBV11-2 to TRBJ1-1, with 7 bases identical to TRBD1. The CDR3 contains 14 residues. The germline gives CDR1 SGHAT, CDR2 FQNNGV. After removal of 5 bases from V and 1 base from J, the junction contained 4 bases not matched to a gene. Here the CDR3 DNA reads TGTGCCAGCAGCCGCCGGACAGGGAACACTGAAGCTTTCTTT. Protein: CASSRRTGNTEAFF.

This clone was counted many times. The gene calls are TRBV5-1 and TRBJ2-5; D gene ambiguous. The V end was cut by 7 bases, the J end by 3 bases, with 13 bases between. Germline V lookup: CDR1 SGHRS, CDR2 YFSETQ. This CDR3 contains 13 residues. CDR3 bases: TGCGCCAGCTGGCGGATATTAAAAGAGACCCAGTACTTC. Translation: CASWRILKETQYF.

This chain connects TRBV2 to TRBJ1-4, with TRBD1 as a possible D gene (6 bases). There are 14 residues in the CDR3. Germline V gene lookup returns CDR1 SNHLY and CDR2 FYNNEI. V lost 8 bases and J 7 bases, leaving 17 bases between the germline ends. DNA of the CDR3: TGTGCCAGCGTGTTTACAGGGAGGGGTGAAAAACTGTTTTTT. As protein: CASVFTGRGEKLFF.

This clone has ten or more counts. The rearrangement links TRBV9 to TRBJ1-2; D gene uncertain. This CDR3 is 13 amino acids long. Between the trimmed V and J ends, which lost 2 bases and 3 bases, there was a span of 8 bases. Germline-derived CDR1 and CDR2 are SGDLS and YYNGEE. Here the CDR3 reads CASSVRTDYGYTF. The CDR3 region has the DNA TGTGCCAGCAGCGTTAGGACGGACTATGGCTACACCTTC.

This clone was picked up many times. The chain uses TRBV12-3 or TRBV12-4 and TRBJ1-5; D is unclear. The CDR3 totals 11 residues. Trimming stripped 3 bases from V and 9 bases from J, with 6 bases between. In nucleotides, the CDR3 is TGTGCCAGCAGTTTGGAGGGGCCCCAGCATTTT. It translates to CASSLEGPQHF.

This clone has at least ten counts. J is TRBJ2-7 and V is TRBV6-2 or TRBV6-3; D not certain. This CDR3 is 13 amino acids long. The germline V gene encodes CDR1 MNHEY and CDR2 SVGEGT. Trimming took off 6 bases at V and 2 bases at J, with 11 bases between the two ends. Here the CDR3 DNA reads TGTGCCAGCAGGCAAGAGGCCCCCTACGAGCAGTACTTC. It is translated as CASRQEAPYEQYF.